Below, 7 T cell receptor beta chains from the same sample are listed, as sequenced in a study of CD8 T cells in ankylosing spondylitis. TCRdb recomputed calls from the 5' RACE reads with MiXCR, one row per CDR3 protein. Of more than 110,000 distinct CDR3 sequences in the sample, roughly 8.8% were seen once. Sequencing was carried out using synovial fluid, either unsorted or a sorted T cell fraction (not recorded which). These receptors all come from a male donor with ankylosing spondylitis.

By share, this clonotype counts as medium-sized. This chain connects TRBV3-1 to TRBJ2-7; 11 bases map to TRBD2. V lost 8 bases, J lost 3 bases, and 0 bases stayed unmatched. The CDR3 contains 12 residues. Germline V gene data show CDR1 as LGHDT and CDR2 as YNNKEL (reference sequence). CDR3 DNA: TGTGCCAGCGGGACTAGCGGCTACGAGCAGTACTTC. Amino acids: CASGTSGYEQYF.

This clonotype was picked up many times. This sequence joins TRBV11-2 and TRBJ2-1; D might be TRBD1 or TRBD2, each matching 6 bases. CDR1 and CDR2 (germline): SGHAT, FQNNGV. CDR3 size: 16 residues. Between the trimmed V and J ends, which lost 5 bases and 7 bases, there was a span of 21 bases. CDR3 in amino acids: CASSPTGALTRNEQFF. CDR3 nucleotide sequence: TGTGCCAGCAGCCCCACGGGGGCGCTAACTAGGAATGAGCAGTTCTTC. Together with reference TRBV11-2 and TRBJ2-1, the CDR3 gives the full variable domain: EAGVAQSPRYKIIEKRQSVAFWCNPISGHATLYWYQQILGQGPKLLIQFQNNGVVDDSQLPKDRFSAERLKGVDSTLKIQPAKLEDSAVYLCASSPTGALTRNEQFFGPGTRLTVL.

This clonotype turned up a few times. The chain carries TRBV5-6 and TRBJ2-1; no clear D. CDR1 and CDR2 from the germline V gene are SGHDT and YYEEEE. Trimming removed 4 bases at V and 6 bases at J, with 8 bases between. The CDR3 is made up of 12 amino acids. CDR3 protein: CASSRRTNEQFF. The CDR3, as DNA: TGTGCCAGCAGCCGACGCACCAATGAGCAGTTCTTC.

This clonotype has only a few counts. CDR3 loop: CASSVGDYEQYF. DNA for the CDR3: TGTGCCAGCTCGGTCGGAGACTACGAGCAGTACTTC. This rearrangement joins TRBV3-1 to TRBJ2-7; D gene uncertain. Germline CDR1 and CDR2: LGHDT and YNNKEL (reference sequence). This CDR3 contains 12 residues. V lost 8 bases and J 3 bases, leaving 11 bases between the germline ends.

This clonotype was counted at least ten times. The rearrangement joins TRBV7-9 to TRBJ2-3; tentatively, D is TRBD2 (6 bases). Trimming cost V 3 bases and J 4 bases, with 14 bases left between them. This CDR3 comprises 15 residues. CDR1 is SEHNR and CDR2 is FQNEAQ in the germline V gene (reference sequence). CDR3 in DNA: TGTGCCAGCAGCTTCCAAGCGGGTGGGGCAGATACGCAGTATTTT. Amino acid sequence: CASSFQAGGADTQYF.

This chain links TRBV12-3 or TRBV12-4 with TRBJ1-1, with D perhaps TRBD1 (6 bases). This CDR3 has 14 amino acids. V lost 6 bases, J lost 4 bases, and 15 bases lay in between. The CDR3 sequence is CASRENRVSTEAFF. The CDR3 DNA reads TGTGCCAGCAGGGAGAACAGGGTTTCCACTGAAGCTTTCTTT.

This clonotype has ten or more counts. This chain uses TRBV9 with TRBJ1-1, with D possibly matching TRBD1 (5 bases). Germline CDR1 reads SGDLS; CDR2 reads YYNGEE. Deletions cut 0 bases from V and 4 bases from J, with 19 bases between. The CDR3 loop spans 17 amino acids. The CDR3 bases are TGTGCCAGCAGCGTAGCTCCCCGGGGGGGAGGGAGCACTGAAGCTTTCTTT. Amino acids: CASSVAPRGGGSTEAFF.